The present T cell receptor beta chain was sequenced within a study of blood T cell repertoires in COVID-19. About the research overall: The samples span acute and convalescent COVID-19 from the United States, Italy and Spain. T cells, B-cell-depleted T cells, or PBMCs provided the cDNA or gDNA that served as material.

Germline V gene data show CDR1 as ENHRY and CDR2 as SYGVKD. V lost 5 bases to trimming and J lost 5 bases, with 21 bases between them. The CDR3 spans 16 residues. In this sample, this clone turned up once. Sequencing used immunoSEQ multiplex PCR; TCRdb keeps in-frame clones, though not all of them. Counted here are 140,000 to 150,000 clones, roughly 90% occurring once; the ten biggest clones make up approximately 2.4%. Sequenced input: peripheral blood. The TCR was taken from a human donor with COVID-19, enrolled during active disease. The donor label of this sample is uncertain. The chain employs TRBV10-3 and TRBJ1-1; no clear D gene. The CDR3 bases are TGTGCCATCAGTAAATCGGAAGTAACAACGGGAACTGAAGCTTTCTTT. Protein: CAISKSEVTTGTEAFF.